The 10 T cell receptor beta chains below all came from one sample that was sequenced in a study of T cells in localized non-small cell lung cancer. Produced via immunoSEQ multiplex PCR; TCRdb's table is partial and in-frame only. The table has tens of thousands of clones, 86% seen once. The sequenced sample was peripheral blood, obtained before any cancer treatment. The receptors were sampled from a woman aged 40-69 years with stage I lung adenocarcinoma.

This chain connects TRBV5-6 to TRBJ2-3; 10 nucleotides agree with TRBD2. The V gene's germline CDR1 is SGHDT and CDR2 YYEEEE. V gave up 7 bases and J gave up 2 bases; unmatched junction bases: 7. The CDR3 runs to 15 residues. For the CDR3, the DNA is TGTGCCAGCCATCGGACTAGCGGTGACACAGATACGCAGTATTTT. Encoded protein: CASHRTSGDTDTQYF.

This clone is a singleton in its sample. The CDR3 loop is CASINVRVHNYGYTF. In DNA form, the CDR3 reads TGTGCCAGCATCAACGTGAGGGTACACAACTATGGCTACACCTTC. The gene calls are TRBV6-6 and TRBJ1-2, with unresolved D. CDR1 is MNHNY and CDR2 is SVGAGI in the germline V gene (reference sequence). V lost 7 bases to trimming and J lost 2 bases, with 17 bases between them. CDR3 size: 15 residues.

The chain has TRBV28 and TRBJ2-7, with D tentatively TRBD1 (6 bases). This CDR3 contains 14 residues. Germline V gene lookup returns CDR1 MDHEN and CDR2 SYDVKM. V was shortened by 2 bases and J by 2 bases, with 10 bases between the two germline ends. The CDR3 DNA reads as TGTGCCAGCAGTTTAGTAGGGGGACCCTACGAGCAGTACTTC. Amino acids: CASSLVGGPYEQYF.

V and J are TRBV4-3 and TRBJ2-6, with D possibly TRBD1 on 5 matching bases. Germline V CDR1 and CDR2: LGHNA, YSLEER. The CDR3 loop spans 18 amino acids. V was clipped by 1 base and J by 0 bases, with 13 bases between them. Written as DNA, the CDR3 is TGCGCCAGCAGCCAAGTCCCCGAACAGGTCTCTGGGGCCAACGTCCTGACTTTC. Translating gives CASSQVPEQVSGANVLTF.

The chain recombines TRBV7-2 with TRBJ1-6, with D perhaps TRBD1 (6 bases). Trimming shortened V by 1 base and J by 6 bases, and 13 bases separated the two germline ends. The CDR3 loop spans 16 amino acids. CDR1 and CDR2 (germline): SGHTA, FQGNSA. DNA of the CDR3: TGTGCCAGCAGCTTAGGCACAGGGAGGCTTAATTCACCCCTCCACTTT. It encodes CASSLGTGRLNSPLHF.

CDR3 residues: CASSFEKNSPLHF. CDR3 bases: TGTGCCAGCAGCTTCGAGAAGAATTCACCCCTCCACTTT. V is TRBV5-6 and J is TRBJ1-6, with no clear D. The V gene lost 2 bases and the J gene lost 7 bases, with 7 bases spanning the gap. The length of the CDR3 is 13 residues. Germline values: CDR1 SGHDT, CDR2 YYEEEE.

The J gene is TRBJ1-2, the V gene TRBV4-3; D is undetermined. The CDR3 contains 14 residues. Germline V lookup: CDR1 LGHNA, CDR2 YSLEER. The V end was cut by 0 bases, the J end by 4 bases, with 9 bases between. As DNA, the CDR3 is TGCGCCAGCAGCCAAGATTTGCGGAGCTATGGCTACACCTTC. It is translated as CASSQDLRSYGYTF.

This rearrangement joins TRBV5-1 to TRBJ2-7; 7 nucleotides align to TRBD1. Germline trimming cut 0 bases from V and 2 bases from J; bases unmatched to any gene: 5. This CDR3 has 15 residues. The germline V gene encodes CDR1 SGHRS and CDR2 YFSETQ. The DNA of the CDR3 is TGCGCCAGCAGCTTGGACCCGACAGGGACCTACGAGCAGTACTTC. Its protein is CASSLDPTGTYEQYF.

The chain has TRBV15 and TRBJ2-7, with D tentatively TRBD1 or TRBD2 (5 bases each). V was pared by 3 bases and J by 2 bases, with 14 bases between. Germline CDR1 and CDR2: LNHNV and YYDKDF (reference sequence). This CDR3 contains 15 residues. CDR3 residues: CATSSPTGTTYEQYF. For the CDR3, the DNA is TGTGCCACCAGCAGCCCCACGGGGACCACCTACGAGCAGTACTTC.

This sequence joins TRBV5-4 and TRBJ1-6; tentative D call: TRBD1 (5 bases). Trimming cost V 4 bases and J 1 base, with 9 bases left between them. CDR1 SGHNT and CDR2 YYREEE come from the germline V gene (reference sequence). The CDR3 runs to 15 residues. In nucleotides, the CDR3 is TGTGCCAGCAGCCAACGGGGGTCCTATAATTCACCCCTCCACTTT. Amino acid sequence: CASSQRGSYNSPLHF. Full variable domain (outside the CDR3, taken from reference TRBV5-4 and TRBJ1-6): ETGVTQSPTHLIKTRGQQVTLRCSSQSGHNTVSWYQQALGQGPQFIFQYYREEENGRGNFPPRFSGLQFPNYSSELNVNALELDDSALYLCASSQRGSYNSPLHFGNGTRLTVT.